Below are 28 T cell receptor beta chains sequenced from a single sample in a study of OX40 agonist ivuxolimab in advanced cancers. Using immunoSEQ multiplex PCR, the repertoire was profiled, and TCRdb retains in-frame clones only, with some absent. This table holds about 120,000 clones, more than 80% found once. The sample was CD4+ or CD8+ T cells sorted from blood, taken in a trial of the OX40 agonist ivuxolimab. The receptors come from an adult with an advanced solid tumor such as melanoma, head and neck, liver or kidney cancer.

J is TRBJ2-5 and V is TRBV30; 8 bases align to TRBD2. This CDR3 region has 13 residues. V gave up 8 bases and J gave up 1 base; unmatched junction bases: 6. CDR1 is GTSNPN, CDR2 SVGIG, per germline (reference sequence). The CDR3 DNA reads as TGTGCCGGGCTAGCGGGCAGCCAAGAGACCCAGTACTTC. This encodes CAGLAGSQETQYF.

V and J are TRBV7-9 and TRBJ2-5; no definite D call. The CDR3 runs 11 residues. CDR1 SEHNR and CDR2 FQNEAQ come from the germline V gene (reference sequence). Trimming pared 10 bases from V and 5 bases from J, leaving 11 bases between. The CDR3 sequence: CATELTETQYF. CDR3 DNA sequence: TGTGCCACCGAACTTACCGAGACCCAGTACTTC.

The J gene is TRBJ1-5, the V gene TRBV19; no reliable D call. This CDR3 comprises 14 residues. Trimming pared 1 base from V and 0 bases from J, leaving 4 bases between. Germline CDR1 reads LNHDA; CDR2 reads SQIVND (reference sequence). The CDR3 here is CASSIAVSNQPQHF. CDR3 DNA: TGTGCCAGTAGTATAGCTGTTAGCAATCAGCCCCAGCATTTT.

The V call is TRBV4-1, the J call TRBJ1-1; 8 nucleotides line up with TRBD1. With 4 bases clipped from V and 5 bases from J, the junction kept 15 bases outside the gene matches. Per germline, CDR1 MGHRA and CDR2 YSYEKL. The CDR3 totals 17 residues. CDR3 bases: TGCGCCAGCAGCCCCCGGGCAGGGGGCGGTGTGGTGACTGAAGCTTTCTTT. Translated, it gives CASSPRAGGGVVTEAFF.

The V and J genes are TRBV7-2 and TRBJ2-7, with D perhaps matching TRBD1 (5 bases). The V and J ends lost 5 bases and 7 bases respectively, with 12 bases between them. This CDR3 contains 12 residues. Germline V lookup: CDR1 SGHTA, CDR2 FQGNSA. CDR3 sequence: CASSPTAPEQYF. For the CDR3, the DNA is TGTGCCAGCAGCCCGACAGCCCCGGAGCAGTACTTC.

The chain employs TRBV15 and TRBJ1-1; D is ambiguous. Germline V gene lookup returns CDR1 LNHNV and CDR2 YYDKDF (reference sequence). V dropped 8 bases and J dropped 4 bases, with 14 bases sitting between them. CDR3 length: 13 amino acids. CDR3 region: CATLRQGFTEAFF. The CDR3 coding sequence is TGTGCCACCCTACGACAAGGTTTCACTGAAGCTTTCTTT.

CDR3 residues: CASRPGAGSYEQFF. The CDR3 coding sequence is TGTGCCAGCAGGCCAGGGGCGGGGAGTTATGAGCAGTTCTTC. This sequence joins TRBV6-5 and TRBJ2-1; D is possibly TRBD1 or TRBD2 (6 bases each). Per the germline V gene, CDR1 is MNHEY and CDR2 is SVGAGI. The CDR3 runs 14 residues. Trimming left V 6 bases short and J 8 bases short, with 17 bases between.

The chain carries TRBV12-1 and TRBJ2-5; the DNA was not used to check the table's D call, TRBD2. TRBV12-1 is given as a pseudogene. This CDR3 is 16 amino acids long. The CDR3 nucleotides read TGTGCCAGCAGCTCACTGACTAGAGCCCAACGAGAGACCCAGTACTTC. Amino acids: CASSSLTRAQRETQYF.

The chain joins TRBV5-5 to TRBJ1-2; TRBD1 agrees at 10 bases. Trimming cost V 3 bases and J 4 bases; bases outside gene matches: 3. The CDR3 contains 14 residues. CDR1 and CDR2 from the germline V gene are SGHKS and YYEKEE (reference sequence). As DNA, the CDR3 is TGTGCCAGCAGCTCGACAGGGGGCCCCTATGGCTACACCTTC. This gives the protein CASSSTGGPYGYTF.

The chain joins TRBV5-1 to TRBJ1-1; perhaps TRBD1 as D (5 bases). V was pared by 4 bases and J by 1 base, with 11 bases between. Germline assignment: CDR1 SGHRS and CDR2 YFSETQ. The CDR3 extends over 14 amino acids. The CDR3, as DNA: TGCGCCAGCAGCGTGGACACCGGGAACACTGAAGCTTTCTTT. It specifies CASSVDTGNTEAFF.

This clone was counted between two and nine times. This chain joins TRBV29-1 and TRBJ1-1; 7 bases are a match to TRBD1. The CDR3 has 14 residues. Germline-derived CDR1 and CDR2 are SQVTM and ANQGSEA. Germline trimming cut 8 bases from V and 0 bases from J; bases unmatched to any gene: 9. In DNA form, the CDR3 reads TGCAGCCTCACCAGGGGGGGCGTGAACACTGAAGCTTTCTTT. Protein sequence: CSLTRGGVNTEAFF. The complete variable domain, with remaining parts taken from reference TRBV29-1 and TRBJ1-1, reads SAVISQKPSRDICQRGTSLTIQCQVDSQVTMMFWYRQQPGQSLTLIATANQGSEATYESGFVIDKFPISRPNLTFSTLTVSNMSPEDSSIYLCSLTRGGVNTEAFFGQGTRLTVV.

The table lists this clone with a count of one. This chain joins TRBV9 and TRBJ1-4, with D unclear. Germline assignment: CDR1 SGDLS and CDR2 YYNGEE. V dropped 0 bases and J dropped 7 bases, with 10 bases sitting between them. CDR3 length equals 14 residues. Here the CDR3 DNA reads TGTGCCAGCAGCGTAGTTCCAGAAGGTGAAAAACTGTTTTTT. It is translated as CASSVVPEGEKLFF.

The rearrangement joins TRBV19 to TRBJ1-1; 8 bases fit TRBD1. CDR3 size: 15 residues. The germline gives CDR1 LNHDA, CDR2 SQIVND (reference sequence). With 7 bases clipped from V and 0 bases from J, the junction kept 7 bases outside the gene matches. As DNA, the CDR3 is TGTGCCAGTATCCCCGGACAGGGATTGAACACTGAAGCTTTCTTT. Amino acid sequence: CASIPGQGLNTEAFF.

The chain joins TRBV28 to TRBJ1-4; a weak D match, TRBD1 (5 bases). This CDR3 is built from 16 residues. With 7 bases removed from V and 3 bases from J, the gap between germline ends came to 18 bases. Germline CDR1 and CDR2: MDHEN and SYDVKM. This CDR3 is CASTDGGAGANEKLFF. The DNA of the CDR3 is TGTGCCAGCACAGACGGAGGGGCGGGGGCTAATGAAAAACTGTTTTTT.

This chain links TRBV30 with TRBJ2-7; D assignment may be TRBD1 or TRBD2 (5 bases each). Germline CDR1 reads GTSNPN; CDR2 reads SVGIG (reference sequence). V dropped 2 bases and J dropped 6 bases, with 11 bases sitting between them. The CDR3 has 12 residues. The CDR3 DNA reads TGTGCCTGGAGTTTGGGGGAAGGCGAGCAGTACTTC. The encoded protein is CAWSLGEGEQYF.

This chain uses TRBV6-5 with TRBJ1-1, with TRBD1 as a possible D gene (5 bases). Germline lookup yields CDR1 MNHEY and CDR2 SVGAGI. The CDR3 totals 13 residues. Trimming stripped 4 bases from V and 9 bases from J, with 15 bases between. This CDR3 reads CASSSDILFQAFF. The CDR3 bases are TGTGCCAGCAGTTCGGACATACTCTTTCAAGCTTTCTTT.

This clone was found once. The V and J genes are TRBV4-2 and TRBJ2-1; D gene uncertain. The germline V and J ends were trimmed by 2 bases and 3 bases, with 5 bases remaining between them. Germline V CDR1 and CDR2: LGHNA, YNFKEQ. The CDR3 loop spans 13 amino acids. For the CDR3, the DNA is TGTGCCAGCAGCCAAAGGGTCTACAATGAGCAGTTCTTC. This encodes CASSQRVYNEQFF.

CDR3 sequence reads: CASSYVGIGGGYTF. The CDR3 nucleotides are TGTGCCAGCAGTTACGTTGGTATTGGGGGAGGCTACACCTTC. V gene TRBV6-5 combines with J gene TRBJ1-2, with D perhaps TRBD1 (5 bases). V was shortened by 2 bases and J by 8 bases, with 15 bases between the two germline ends. This CDR3 has 14 residues. In germline, CDR1 is MNHEY, CDR2 SVGAGI.

The chain couples TRBV6-5 to TRBJ1-4; weak D call: TRBD1 (5 bases). The CDR3 length is 14 residues. V was pared by 6 bases and J by 8 bases, with 16 bases between. In germline, CDR1 is MNHEY, CDR2 SVGAGI. The CDR3: CASSRTGGLEKLFF. The CDR3, as DNA: TGTGCCAGCAGCCGCACAGGTGGGCTGGAAAAACTGTTTTTT.

The V and J genes are TRBV18 and TRBJ2-1, with TRBD1 matching over 8 bases. Looked up from germline, CDR1 is KGHSH and CDR2 is LQKENI. This CDR3 comprises 15 residues. V was clipped by 1 base and J by 6 bases; unmatched bases: 5. CDR3 nucleotide sequence: TGTGCCAGCTCACCACGGACAGGGTCGGGCAATGAGCAGTTCTTC. Translation gives CASSPRTGSGNEQFF.

The chain links TRBV18 to TRBJ1-2; 8 bases align to TRBD1. The germline CDR1 and CDR2 sequences are KGHSH and LQKENI. Losses at the gene ends were 2 bases for V and 3 bases for J; bases not matched to a gene: 2. There are 14 residues in the CDR3. CDR3 DNA: TGTGCCAGCTCACCAGGACAGGGTGACTATGGCTACACCTTC. The encoded protein is CASSPGQGDYGYTF.

The V gene is TRBV23-1, the J gene TRBJ1-2; the D is unclear. TRBV23-1 is an ORF; its function is uncertain. V was trimmed by 11 bases and J by 4 bases, leaving 11 bases between them. CDR3 length: 11 amino acids. DNA of the CDR3: TGCGCCTCTCACACAGCCTATGGCTACACCTTC. Its protein is CASHTAYGYTF.

The V and J genes are TRBV5-6 and TRBJ2-1, with a weak D call TRBD2 (7 bases). Germline assignment: CDR1 SGHDT and CDR2 YYEEEE. Trimming removed 6 bases at V and 0 bases at J, with 16 bases between. The CDR3 extends over 16 amino acids. In nucleotides, the CDR3 is TGTGCCAGCACCGAAGGCGGGGGCGTCTCCTACAATGAGCAGTTCTTC. It codes for CASTEGGGVSYNEQFF.

This chain connects TRBV28 to TRBJ1-6; D is undetermined. CDR3 length equals 12 residues. Germline V lookup: CDR1 MDHEN, CDR2 SYDVKM. The V end lost 9 bases, the J end lost 7 bases, and 10 bases lay between the germline ends. CDR3 region: CARGFGNSPLHF. The CDR3 DNA reads TGTGCCAGGGGGTTTGGAAATTCACCCCTCCACTTT.

This clone was recorded once. The V and J genes are TRBV28 and TRBJ2-5; a weak D match, TRBD2 (6 bases). This CDR3 is 14 amino acids long. CDR1 and CDR2 (germline): MDHEN, SYDVKM. V was cut by 0 bases and J by 5 bases, with 10 bases left in between. The CDR3 spells CASSLWGGGETQYF. The DNA for the CDR3 is TGTGCCAGCAGTTTATGGGGAGGTGGTGAGACCCAGTACTTC. Based on the CDR3 plus reference TRBV28 and TRBJ2-5, the full variable domain is DVKVTQSSRYLVKRTGEKVFLECVQDMDHENMFWYRQDPGLGLRLIYFSYDVKMKEKGDIPEGYSVSREKKERFSLILESASTNQTSMYLCASSLWGGGETQYFGPGTRLLVL.

This clone was counted a few times. This chain connects TRBV5-5 to TRBJ2-3; possibly TRBD2 for D (5 bases). The V gene lost 4 bases and the J gene lost 2 bases, with 14 bases spanning the gap. Germline loops: CDR1 SGHKS, CDR2 YYEKEE (reference sequence). There are 15 residues in the CDR3. CDR3 region: CASSQTVGNTDTQYF. CDR3 sequence (DNA): TGTGCCAGCAGCCAGACGGTCGGGAACACAGATACGCAGTATTTT.

V usage is TRBV28 and J usage is TRBJ1-2; possible D gene TRBD1, 5 bases. The CDR3 is made up of 12 amino acids. Germline V gives CDR1 MDHEN, CDR2 SYDVKM. Trimming removed 4 bases from V and 8 bases from J, with 11 bases in between. The CDR3 spells CASSSAGVGYTF. As DNA, the CDR3 is TGTGCCAGCAGTTCGGCGGGGGTGGGCTACACCTTC.

This sequence joins TRBV7-6 and TRBJ1-6; D remains ambiguous. Per the germline V gene, CDR1 is SGHVS and CDR2 is FNYEAQ. Trimming removed 4 bases at V and 5 bases at J, with 12 bases between. CDR3 size: 15 residues. This CDR3 is CASSSGQSDNSPLHF. DNA for the CDR3: TGTGCCAGCAGCTCCGGGCAGTCGGATAATTCACCCCTCCACTTT.